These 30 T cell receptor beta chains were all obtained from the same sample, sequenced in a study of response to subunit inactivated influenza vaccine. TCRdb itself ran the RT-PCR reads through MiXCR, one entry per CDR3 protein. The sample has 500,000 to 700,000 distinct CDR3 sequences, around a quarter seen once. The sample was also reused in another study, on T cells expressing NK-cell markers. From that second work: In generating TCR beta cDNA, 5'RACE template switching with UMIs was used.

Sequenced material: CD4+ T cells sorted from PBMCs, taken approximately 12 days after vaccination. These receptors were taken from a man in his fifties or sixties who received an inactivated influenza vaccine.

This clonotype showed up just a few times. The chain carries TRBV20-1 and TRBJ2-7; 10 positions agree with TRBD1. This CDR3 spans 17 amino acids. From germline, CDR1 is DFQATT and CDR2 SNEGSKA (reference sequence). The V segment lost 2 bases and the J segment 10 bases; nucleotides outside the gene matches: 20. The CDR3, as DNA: TGCAGTGCTAGACCAGATGGCCGGGACAGGGGTACGACGTACCAGTACTTC. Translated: CSARPDGRDRGTTYQYF.

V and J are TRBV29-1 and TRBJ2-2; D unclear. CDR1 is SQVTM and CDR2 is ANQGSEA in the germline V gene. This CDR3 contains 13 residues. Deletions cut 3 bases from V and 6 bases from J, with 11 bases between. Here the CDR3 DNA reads TGCAGCGTTGATGGGCTGGGATCCGGGGAGCTGTTTTTT. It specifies CSVDGLGSGELFF.

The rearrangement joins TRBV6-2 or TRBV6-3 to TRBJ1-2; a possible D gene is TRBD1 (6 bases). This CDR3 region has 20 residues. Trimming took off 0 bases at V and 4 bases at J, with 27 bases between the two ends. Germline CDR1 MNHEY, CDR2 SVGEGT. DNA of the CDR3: TGTGCCAGCAGTTACTCGCCGAGGGGGGCAAGAGGAGTCCACGGCTATGGCTACACCTTC. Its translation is CASSYSPRGARGVHGYGYTF.

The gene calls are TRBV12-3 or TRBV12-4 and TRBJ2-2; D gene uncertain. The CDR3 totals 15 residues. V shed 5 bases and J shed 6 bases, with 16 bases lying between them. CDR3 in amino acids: CASSTQTTGAGELFF. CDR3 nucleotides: TGTGCCAGCAGTACGCAAACAACTGGGGCCGGGGAGCTGTTTTTT.

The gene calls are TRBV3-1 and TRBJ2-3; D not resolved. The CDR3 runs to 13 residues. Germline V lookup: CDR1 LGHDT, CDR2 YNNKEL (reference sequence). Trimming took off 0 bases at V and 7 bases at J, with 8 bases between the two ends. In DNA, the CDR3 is TGTGCCAGCAGCCAAGATGAGCCCCATACGCAGTATTTT. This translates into CASSQDEPHTQYF.

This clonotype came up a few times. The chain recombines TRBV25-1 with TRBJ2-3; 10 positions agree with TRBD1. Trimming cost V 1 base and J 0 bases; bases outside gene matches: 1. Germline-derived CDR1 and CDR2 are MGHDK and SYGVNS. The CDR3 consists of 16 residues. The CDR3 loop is CASSEWTGGSTDTQYF. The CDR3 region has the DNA TGTGCCAGCAGTGAATGGACAGGGGGTAGCACAGATACGCAGTATTTT.

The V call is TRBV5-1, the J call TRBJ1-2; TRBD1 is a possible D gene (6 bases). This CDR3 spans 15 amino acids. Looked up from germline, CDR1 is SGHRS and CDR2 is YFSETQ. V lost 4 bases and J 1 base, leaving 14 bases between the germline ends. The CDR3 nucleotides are TGCGCCAGCAGCGGAGCACAGGGTCTTAACTATGGCTACACCTTC. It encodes CASSGAQGLNYGYTF. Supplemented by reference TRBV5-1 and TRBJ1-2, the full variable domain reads KAGVTQTPRYLIKTRGQQVTLSCSPISGHRSVSWYQQTPGQGLQFLFEYFSETQRNKGNFPGRFSGRQFSNSRSEMNVSTLELGDSALYLCASSGAQGLNYGYTFGSGTRLTVV.

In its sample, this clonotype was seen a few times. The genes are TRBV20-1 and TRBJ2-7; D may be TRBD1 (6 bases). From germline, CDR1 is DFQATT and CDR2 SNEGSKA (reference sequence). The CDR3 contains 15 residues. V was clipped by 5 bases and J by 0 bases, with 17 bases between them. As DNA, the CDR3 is TGCAGTGCTCCTCCCCTGAGGGGGAGCTCCTACGAGCAGTACTTC. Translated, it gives CSAPPLRGSSYEQYF.

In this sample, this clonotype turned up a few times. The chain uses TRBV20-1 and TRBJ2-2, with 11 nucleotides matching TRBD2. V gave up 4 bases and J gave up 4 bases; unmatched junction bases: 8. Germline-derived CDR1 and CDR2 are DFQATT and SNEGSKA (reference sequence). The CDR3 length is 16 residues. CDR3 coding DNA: TGCAGTGCTAAGGATAGCGGGGGGGCAGGCACCGGGGAGCTGTTTTTT. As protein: CSAKDSGGAGTGELFF.

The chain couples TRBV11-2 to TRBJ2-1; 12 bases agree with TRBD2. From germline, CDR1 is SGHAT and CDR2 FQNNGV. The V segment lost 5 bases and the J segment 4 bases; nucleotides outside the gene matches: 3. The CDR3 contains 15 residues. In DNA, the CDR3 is TGTGCCAGCAGCCCTACTAGCGGGAGGTACAATGAGCAGTTCTTC. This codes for CASSPTSGRYNEQFF.

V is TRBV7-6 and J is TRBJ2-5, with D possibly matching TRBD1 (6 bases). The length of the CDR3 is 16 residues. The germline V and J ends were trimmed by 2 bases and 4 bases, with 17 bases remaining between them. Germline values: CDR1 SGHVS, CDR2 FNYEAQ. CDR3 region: CASSLPSGGGRETQYF. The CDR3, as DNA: TGTGCCAGCAGCTTACCTAGTGGGGGCGGACGAGAGACCCAGTACTTC.

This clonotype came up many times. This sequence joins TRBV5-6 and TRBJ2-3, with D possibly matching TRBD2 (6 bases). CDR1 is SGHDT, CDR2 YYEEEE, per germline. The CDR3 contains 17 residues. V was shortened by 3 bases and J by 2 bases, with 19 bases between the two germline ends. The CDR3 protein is CASSSLLTGASTDTQYF. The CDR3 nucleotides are TGTGCCAGCAGCTCCCTTCTTACGGGAGCCTCCACAGATACGCAGTATTTT.

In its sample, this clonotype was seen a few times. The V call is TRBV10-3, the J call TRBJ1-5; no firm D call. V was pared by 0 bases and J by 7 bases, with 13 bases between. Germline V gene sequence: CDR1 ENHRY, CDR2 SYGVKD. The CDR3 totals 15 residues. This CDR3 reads CAISESRPGTQPQHF. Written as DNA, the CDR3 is TGTGCCATCAGTGAGTCGAGGCCAGGAACACAGCCCCAGCATTTT.

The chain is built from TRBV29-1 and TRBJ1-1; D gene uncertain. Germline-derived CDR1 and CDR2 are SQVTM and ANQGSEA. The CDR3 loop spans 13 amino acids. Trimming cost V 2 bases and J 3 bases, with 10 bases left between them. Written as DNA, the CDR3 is TGCAGCGTTGAACGTCAGTCGGACACTGAAGCTTTCTTT. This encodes CSVERQSDTEAFF.

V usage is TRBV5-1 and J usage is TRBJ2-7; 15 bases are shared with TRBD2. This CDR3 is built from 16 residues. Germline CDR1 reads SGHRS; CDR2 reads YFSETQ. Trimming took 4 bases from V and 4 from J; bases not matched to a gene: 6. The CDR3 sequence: CASSGRGTSGRYEQYF. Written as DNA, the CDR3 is TGCGCCAGCAGCGGACGAGGGACTAGCGGGAGGTACGAGCAGTACTTC.

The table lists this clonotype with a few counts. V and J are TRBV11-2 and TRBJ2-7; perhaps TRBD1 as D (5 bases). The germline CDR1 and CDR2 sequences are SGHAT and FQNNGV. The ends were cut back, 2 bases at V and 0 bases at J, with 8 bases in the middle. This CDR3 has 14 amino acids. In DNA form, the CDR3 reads TGTGCCAGCAGCTTAAGACAGTTCTCCTACGAGCAGTACTTC. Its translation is CASSLRQFSYEQYF.

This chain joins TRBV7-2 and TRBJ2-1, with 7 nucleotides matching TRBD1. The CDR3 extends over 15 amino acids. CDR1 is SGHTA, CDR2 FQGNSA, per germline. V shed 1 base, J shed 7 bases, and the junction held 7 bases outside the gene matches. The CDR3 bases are TGTGCCAGCAGCTTAGGACAGGGTTCTGCAAATGAGCAGTTCTTC. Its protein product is CASSLGQGSANEQFF.

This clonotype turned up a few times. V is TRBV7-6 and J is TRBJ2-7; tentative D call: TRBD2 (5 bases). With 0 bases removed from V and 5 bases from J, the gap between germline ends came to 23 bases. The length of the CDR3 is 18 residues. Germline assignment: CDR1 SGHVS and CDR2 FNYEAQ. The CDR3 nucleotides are TGTGCCAGCAGCTTAGCGGAGACTACGTTTCTTCTTAGCCACGAGCAGTACTTC. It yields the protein CASSLAETTFLLSHEQYF.

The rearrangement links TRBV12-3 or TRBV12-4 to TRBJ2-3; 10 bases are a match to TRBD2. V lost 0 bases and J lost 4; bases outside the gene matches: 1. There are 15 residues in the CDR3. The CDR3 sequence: CASSLASGGSDTQYF. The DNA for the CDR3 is TGTGCCAGCAGTTTAGCTAGCGGGGGGTCAGATACGCAGTATTTT.

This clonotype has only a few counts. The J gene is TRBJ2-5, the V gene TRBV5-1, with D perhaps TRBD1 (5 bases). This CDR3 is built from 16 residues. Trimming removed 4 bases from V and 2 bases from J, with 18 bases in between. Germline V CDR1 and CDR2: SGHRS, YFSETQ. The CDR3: CASSPRVAVQQETQYF. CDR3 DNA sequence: TGCGCCAGCAGCCCCAGGGTGGCGGTTCAACAAGAGACCCAGTACTTC.

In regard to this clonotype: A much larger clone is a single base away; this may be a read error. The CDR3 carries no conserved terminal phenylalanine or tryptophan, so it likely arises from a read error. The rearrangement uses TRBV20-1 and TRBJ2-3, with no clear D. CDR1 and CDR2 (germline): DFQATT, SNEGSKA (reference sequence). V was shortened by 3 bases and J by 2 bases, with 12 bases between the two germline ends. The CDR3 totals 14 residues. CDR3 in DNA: TGCAGTGCTAGTATGGCTGTCCCCACAGATACGCAGTATGTT. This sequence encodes CSASMAVPTDTQYV.

The CDR3 protein is CAISVTGLNTEAFF. The CDR3 DNA is TGTGCCATCAGTGTAACGGGGTTGAACACTGAAGCTTTCTTT. This chain connects TRBV10-3 to TRBJ1-1; D gene unclear. The CDR3 loop spans 14 amino acids. Germline CDR1 reads ENHRY; CDR2 reads SYGVKD. The V and J ends lost 4 bases and 0 bases respectively, with 9 bases between them.

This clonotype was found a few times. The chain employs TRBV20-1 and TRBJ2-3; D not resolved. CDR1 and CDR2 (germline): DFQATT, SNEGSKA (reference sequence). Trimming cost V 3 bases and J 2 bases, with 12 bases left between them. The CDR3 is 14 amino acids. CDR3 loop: CSASSRRNTDTQYF. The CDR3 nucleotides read TGCAGTGCTAGCTCGCGACGGAACACAGATACGCAGTATTTT.

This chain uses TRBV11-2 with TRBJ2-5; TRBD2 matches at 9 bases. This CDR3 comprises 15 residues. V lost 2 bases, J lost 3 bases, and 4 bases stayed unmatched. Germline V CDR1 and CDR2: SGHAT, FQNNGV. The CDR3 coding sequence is TGTGCCAGCAGCTTATTAGCGGGGGTAGAAGAGACCCAGTACTTC. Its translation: CASSLLAGVEETQYF. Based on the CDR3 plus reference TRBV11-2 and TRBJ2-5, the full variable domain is EAGVAQSPRYKIIEKRQSVAFWCNPISGHATLYWYQQILGQGPKLLIQFQNNGVVDDSQLPKDRFSAERLKGVDSTLKIQPAKLEDSAVYLCASSLLAGVEETQYFGPGTRLLVL.

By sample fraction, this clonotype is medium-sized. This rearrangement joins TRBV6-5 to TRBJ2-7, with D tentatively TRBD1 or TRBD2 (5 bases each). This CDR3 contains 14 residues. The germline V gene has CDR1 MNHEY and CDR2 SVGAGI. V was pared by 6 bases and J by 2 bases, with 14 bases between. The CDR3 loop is CASSPGRDAYEQYF. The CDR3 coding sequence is TGTGCCAGCAGCCCCGGACGGGACGCCTACGAGCAGTACTTC.

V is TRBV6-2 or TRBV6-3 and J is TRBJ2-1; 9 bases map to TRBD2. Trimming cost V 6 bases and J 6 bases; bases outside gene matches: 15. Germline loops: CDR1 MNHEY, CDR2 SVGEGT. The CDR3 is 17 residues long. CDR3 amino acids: CASSSPRGSGGVNEQFF. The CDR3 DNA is TGTGCCAGCAGCTCCCCCCGGGGTAGCGGGGGAGTCAATGAGCAGTTCTTC.

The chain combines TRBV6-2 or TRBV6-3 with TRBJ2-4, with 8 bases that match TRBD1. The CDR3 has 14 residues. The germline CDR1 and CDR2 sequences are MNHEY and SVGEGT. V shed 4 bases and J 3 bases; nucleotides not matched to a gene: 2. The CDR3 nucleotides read TGTGCCAGCAGTTCGACAGGGGTCAAAAACATTCAGTACTTC. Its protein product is CASSSTGVKNIQYF.

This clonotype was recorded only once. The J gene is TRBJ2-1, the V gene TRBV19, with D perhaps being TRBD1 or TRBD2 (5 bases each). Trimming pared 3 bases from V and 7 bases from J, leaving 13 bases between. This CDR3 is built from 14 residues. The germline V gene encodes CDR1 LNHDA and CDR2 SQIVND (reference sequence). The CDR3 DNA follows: TGTGCCAGTAGTATTGTGGGGGTCCTAAATGAGCAGTTCTTC. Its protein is CASSIVGVLNEQFF.

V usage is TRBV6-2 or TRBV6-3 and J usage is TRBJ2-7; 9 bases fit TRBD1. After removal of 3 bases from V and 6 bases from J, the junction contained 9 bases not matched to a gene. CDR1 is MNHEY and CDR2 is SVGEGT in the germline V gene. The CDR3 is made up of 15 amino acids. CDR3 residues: CASSYAGQGYAEQYF. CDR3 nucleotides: TGTGCCAGCAGTTATGCGGGACAGGGTTACGCCGAGCAGTACTTC.

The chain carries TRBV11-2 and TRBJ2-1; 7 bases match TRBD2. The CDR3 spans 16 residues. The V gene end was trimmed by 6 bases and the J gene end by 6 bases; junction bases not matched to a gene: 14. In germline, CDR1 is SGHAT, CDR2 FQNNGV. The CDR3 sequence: CASREWGGRNPNEQFF. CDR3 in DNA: TGTGCCAGCAGAGAGTGGGGCGGGAGAAATCCCAATGAGCAGTTCTTC.